Below are 10 T cell receptor beta chains sequenced from a single sample in a study of control samples from healthy donors and cancer patients. The assay was immunoSEQ multiplex PCR, and TCRdb's table has in-frame clones only and misses some. The sample has 100,000 to 150,000 clones; roughly nine tenths are singletons. Material for sequencing was blood. The receptors were gathered from a man aged 18 to 30 in good health.

The CDR3 region is CASSWTTGAFLSTDTQYF. CDR3 nucleotide sequence: TGTGCCAGCAGCTGGACTACGGGGGCGTTTCTGAGCACAGATACGCAGTATTTT. The V call is TRBV11-2, the J call TRBJ2-3, with D perhaps matching TRBD1 or TRBD2 (6 bases each). This CDR3 has 18 residues. CDR1 and CDR2 (germline): SGHAT, FQNNGV. Trimming pared 4 bases from V and 0 bases from J, leaving 20 bases between. The entire variable domain, with the rest obtained from reference TRBV11-2 and TRBJ2-3, is as follows: EAGVAQSPRYKIIEKRQSVAFWCNPISGHATLYWYQQILGQGPKLLIQFQNNGVVDDSQLPKDRFSAERLKGVDSTLKIQPAKLEDSAVYLCASSWTTGAFLSTDTQYFGPGTRLTVL.

The rearrangement links TRBV6-1 to TRBJ1-2; D not certain. CDR1 MNHNS and CDR2 SASEGT come from the germline V gene. This CDR3 has 12 residues. V was shortened by 3 bases and J by 4 bases, with 6 bases between the two germline ends. DNA for the CDR3: TGTGCCAGCAGTGATAACGGCTATGGCTACACCTTC. Translating gives CASSDNGYGYTF.

The V call is TRBV4-1, the J call TRBJ2-3; no firm D call. Looked up from germline, CDR1 is MGHRA and CDR2 is YSYEKL. V lost 4 bases and J 2 bases, leaving 16 bases between the germline ends. This CDR3 contains 16 residues. In DNA form, the CDR3 reads TGCGCCAGCAGCCGCTCGGACGGTGGGGTCACAGATACGCAGTATTTT. It encodes CASSRSDGGVTDTQYF.

The V and J genes are TRBV6-5 and TRBJ1-1; the D is unclear. Trimming stripped 5 bases from V and 1 base from J, with 5 bases between. This CDR3 has 12 amino acids. Germline V gene data show CDR1 as MNHEY and CDR2 as SVGAGI. In DNA, the CDR3 is TGTGCCAGCAGTACATCGAACACTGAAGCTTTCTTT. The encoded protein is CASSTSNTEAFF.

The V gene is TRBV7-9, the J gene TRBJ2-5; tentatively, D is TRBD1 (6 bases). The CDR3 is made up of 14 amino acids. V was pared by 3 bases and J by 1 base, with 9 bases between. CDR1 SEHNR and CDR2 FQNEAQ come from the germline V gene (reference sequence). CDR3 sequence (DNA): TGTGCCAGCAGCTTCGACAGGCTCCAAGAGACCCAGTACTTC. Translation gives CASSFDRLQETQYF.

The rearrangement joins TRBV10-1 to TRBJ1-2, with D uncertain. V lost 0 bases to trimming and J lost 5 bases, with 7 bases between them. The CDR3 runs to 13 residues. Per germline, CDR1 WNHNN and CDR2 SYGVQD (reference sequence). CDR3 loop: CASSESKGYGYTF. The CDR3 bases are TGCGCCAGCAGTGAGTCGAAAGGGTATGGCTACACCTTC.

The chain uses TRBV19 and TRBJ1-1, with D unresolved. This CDR3 comprises 12 residues. Trimming removed 1 base from V and 7 bases from J, with 7 bases in between. Per germline, CDR1 LNHDA and CDR2 SQIVND (reference sequence). CDR3: CASSIVGGEAFF. The CDR3 bases are TGTGCCAGTAGTATAGTAGGCGGTGAAGCTTTCTTT.

The chain links TRBV19 to TRBJ2-5; no clear D gene. Germline CDR1 and CDR2: LNHDA and SQIVND (reference sequence). V was shortened by 7 bases and J by 1 base, with 7 bases between the two germline ends. The CDR3 has 12 amino acids. CDR3 region: CASIGSQETQYF. The CDR3 bases are TGTGCCAGTATTGGCAGCCAAGAGACCCAGTACTTC.

The rearrangement uses TRBV25-1 and TRBJ2-6; D gene ambiguous. Trimming stripped 6 bases from V and 4 bases from J, with 16 bases between. CDR1 MGHDK and CDR2 SYGVNS come from the germline V gene. The CDR3 totals 16 residues. The chain's CDR3 is CASRSLLGMGANVLTF. The CDR3 DNA follows: TGTGCCAGCAGGAGCTTGCTAGGTATGGGGGCCAACGTCCTGACTTTC.

The chain uses TRBV7-3 and TRBJ2-1, with D unclear. The CDR3 runs 12 residues. Looked up from germline, CDR1 is SGHTA and CDR2 is FQGTGA. Trimming removed 4 bases from V and 8 bases from J, with 9 bases in between. DNA for the CDR3: TGTGCCAGCAGCTCATCAGGAGATGAGCAGTTCTTC. It specifies CASSSSGDEQFF.